The 8 T cell receptor beta chains listed next were all sequenced from one sample in a study of CD8 T cells in ankylosing spondylitis. MiXCR, run by TCRdb on the 5' RACE reads, gives a single entry per CDR3 protein. The sample shows more than 60,000 distinct CDR3 sequences, roughly 5.3% of them seen only once. The specimen sequenced was blood, either unsorted or a sorted T cell fraction (not recorded which). The receptor source for this set is a male donor with ankylosing spondylitis or in good health (not recorded which).

In its sample, this clonotype was seen many times. The rearrangement joins TRBV5-1 to TRBJ2-7; TRBD1 matches at 9 bases. V dropped 1 base and J dropped 8; count of bases not matched to a gene: 16. This CDR3 is built from 17 residues. Germline V gene data show CDR1 as SGHRS and CDR2 as YFSETQ. The CDR3 bases are TGCGCCAGCAGCTTGTCCGGGACAGGGCCAAATCTTATCAAGCAGTACTTC. Translated: CASSLSGTGPNLIKQYF.

In this sample, this clonotype turned up many times. This chain joins TRBV12-3 or TRBV12-4 and TRBJ2-2; TRBD2 matches at 10 bases. V was pared by 2 bases and J by 2 bases, with 8 bases of the junction left unmatched. The CDR3 runs to 18 residues. In nucleotides, the CDR3 is TGTGCCAGCAGTTTACTTCTAGCGGGGGAGCCAAACACCGGGGAGCTGTTTTTT. Translating it yields CASSLLLAGEPNTGELFF.

In this sample, this clonotype turned up many times. The chain combines TRBV10-3 with TRBJ2-5; D possibly corresponds to TRBD2 (5 bases). There are 13 residues in the CDR3. V lost 5 bases and J 4 bases, leaving 11 bases between the germline ends. The germline V gene encodes CDR1 ENHRY and CDR2 SYGVKD. CDR3 amino acids: CAISLNEGETQYF. CDR3 bases: TGTGCCATCAGTCTCAACGAGGGAGAGACCCAGTACTTC.

This clonotype occurred many times. The rearrangement joins TRBV12-3 or TRBV12-4 to TRBJ1-6; TRBD1 aligns across 7 bases. Trimming cost V 6 bases and J 6 bases; bases outside gene matches: 8. CDR3 length: 15 amino acids. The CDR3 loop is CASRPRQGTNSPLHF. The CDR3 bases are TGTGCCAGCAGACCCAGACAGGGAACTAATTCACCCCTCCACTTT.

This clonotype was counted many times. The chain links TRBV5-6 to TRBJ2-2; the D is unclear. CDR3 length equals 16 residues. CDR1 is SGHDT, CDR2 YYEEEE, per germline. The ends were cut back, 1 base at V and 4 bases at J, with 14 bases in the middle. The CDR3: CASSLYNTVGTGELFF. CDR3 in DNA: TGTGCCAGCAGCTTGTACAATACAGTGGGCACCGGGGAGCTGTTTTTT.

The table lists this clonotype with many counts. The rearrangement joins TRBV30 to TRBJ2-2; TRBD1 matches at 8 bases. The CDR3 consists of 14 residues. After removal of 3 bases from V and 6 bases from J, the junction contained 6 bases not matched to a gene. Per germline, CDR1 GTSNPN and CDR2 SVGIG (reference sequence). The CDR3 DNA follows: TGTGCCTGGAGAAGGACAGGGACGTCCGGGGAGCTGTTTTTT. Its translation: CAWRRTGTSGELFF.

This clonotype was observed at least ten times. V is TRBV6-1 and J is TRBJ1-2; D not resolved. There are 15 residues in the CDR3. Germline V CDR1 and CDR2: MNHNS, SASEGT. The ends were cut back, 0 bases at V and 5 bases at J, with 13 bases in the middle. The CDR3 loop is CASSEAGTGRYGYTF. The CDR3 nucleotides are TGTGCCAGCAGTGAAGCGGGTACGGGGAGATATGGCTACACCTTC.

This clonotype was found many times. Here the CDR3 reads CASSSGLEYNEQFF. CDR3 DNA sequence: TGTGCCAGCAGTTCTGGACTAGAATACAATGAGCAGTTCTTC. The chain joins TRBV12-3 or TRBV12-4 to TRBJ2-1; 7 nucleotides match TRBD2. The CDR3 totals 14 residues. The V gene end was trimmed by 4 bases and the J gene end by 4 bases; junction bases not matched to a gene: 4.